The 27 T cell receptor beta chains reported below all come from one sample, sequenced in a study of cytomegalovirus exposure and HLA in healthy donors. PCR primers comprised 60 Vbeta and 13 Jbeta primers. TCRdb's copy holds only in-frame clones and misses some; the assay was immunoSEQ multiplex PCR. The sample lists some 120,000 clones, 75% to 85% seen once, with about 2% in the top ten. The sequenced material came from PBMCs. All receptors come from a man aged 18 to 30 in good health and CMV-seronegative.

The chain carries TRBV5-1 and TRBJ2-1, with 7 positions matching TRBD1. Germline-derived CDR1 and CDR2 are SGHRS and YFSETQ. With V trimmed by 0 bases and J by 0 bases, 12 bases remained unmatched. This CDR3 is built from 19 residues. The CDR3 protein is CASSLANTGVGNSYNEQFF. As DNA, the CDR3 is TGCGCCAGCAGCTTGGCCAATACAGGGGTGGGCAACTCCTACAATGAGCAGTTCTTC.

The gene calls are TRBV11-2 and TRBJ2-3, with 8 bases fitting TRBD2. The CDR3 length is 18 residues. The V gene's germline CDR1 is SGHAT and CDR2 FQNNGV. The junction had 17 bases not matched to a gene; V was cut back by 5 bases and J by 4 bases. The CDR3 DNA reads TGTGCCAGCAGCCCCCTCGCAGGGACTAGAATTTTAGCAGATACGCAGTATTTT. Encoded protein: CASSPLAGTRILADTQYF.

This CDR3 is CASSSGMSGREDTQYF. In DNA, the CDR3 is TGTGCCAGCAGCTCCGGTATGAGCGGGAGGGAAGATACGCAGTATTTT. The chain joins TRBV7-9 to TRBJ2-3; 10 bases are shared with TRBD2. CDR1 is SEHNR and CDR2 is FQNEAQ in the germline V gene (reference sequence). Trimming removed 4 bases from V and 5 bases from J; junction bases left unmatched: 9. The CDR3 contains 16 residues.

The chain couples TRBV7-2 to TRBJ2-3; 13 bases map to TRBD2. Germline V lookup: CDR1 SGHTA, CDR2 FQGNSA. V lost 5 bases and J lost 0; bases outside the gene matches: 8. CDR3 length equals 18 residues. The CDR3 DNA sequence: TGTGCCAGCAGCGGCGGGACTAGCGGGGCTCCAAGCACAGATACGCAGTATTTT. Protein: CASSGGTSGAPSTDTQYF.

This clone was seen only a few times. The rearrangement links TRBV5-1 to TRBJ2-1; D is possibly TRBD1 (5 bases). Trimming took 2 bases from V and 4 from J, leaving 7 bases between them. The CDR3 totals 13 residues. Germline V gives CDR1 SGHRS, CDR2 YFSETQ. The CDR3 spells CASSFDSYNEQFF. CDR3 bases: TGCGCCAGCAGCTTCGACAGTTACAATGAGCAGTTCTTC.

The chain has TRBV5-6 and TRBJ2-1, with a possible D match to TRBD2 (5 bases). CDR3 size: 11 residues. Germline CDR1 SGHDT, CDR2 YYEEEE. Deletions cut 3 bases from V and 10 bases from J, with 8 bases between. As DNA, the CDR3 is TGTGCCAGCAGCTCGAGAGGGGAGCAGTTCTTC. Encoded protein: CASSSRGEQFF.

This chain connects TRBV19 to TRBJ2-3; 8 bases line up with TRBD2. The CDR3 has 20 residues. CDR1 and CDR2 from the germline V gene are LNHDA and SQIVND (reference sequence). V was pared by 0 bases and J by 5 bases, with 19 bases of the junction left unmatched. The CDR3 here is CASSIDSFLLAGNGIDTQYF. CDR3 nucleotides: TGTGCCAGTAGTATAGACTCGTTTTTGTTAGCGGGAAACGGGATAGATACGCAGTATTTT.

CDR3 loop: CASSWTGRETQYF. In DNA form, the CDR3 reads TGTGCCAGCAGCTGGACTGGTCGAGAGACCCAGTACTTC. V is TRBV5-6 and J is TRBJ2-5; tentative D call: TRBD2 (5 bases). Trimming took 3 bases from V and 4 from J, leaving 10 bases between them. From germline, CDR1 is SGHDT and CDR2 YYEEEE. The CDR3 extends over 13 amino acids.

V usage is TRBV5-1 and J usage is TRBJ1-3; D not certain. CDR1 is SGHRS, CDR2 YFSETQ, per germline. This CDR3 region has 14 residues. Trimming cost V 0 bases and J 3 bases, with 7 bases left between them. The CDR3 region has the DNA TGCGCCAGCAGCTTGGGGGGAGTTGGAAACACCATATATTTT. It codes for CASSLGGVGNTIYF. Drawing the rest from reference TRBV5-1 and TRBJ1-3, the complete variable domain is KAGVTQTPRYLIKTRGQQVTLSCSPISGHRSVSWYQQTPGQGLQFLFEYFSETQRNKGNFPGRFSGRQFSNSRSEMNVSTLELGDSALYLCASSLGGVGNTIYFGEGSWLTVV.

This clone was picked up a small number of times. Here the CDR3 DNA reads TGTGCCAGCAGCCACGGAGACTCTGGGGCCAACGTCCTGACTTTC. Its translation is CASSHGDSGANVLTF. The V gene is TRBV7-9, the J gene TRBJ2-6; D remains ambiguous. Trimming pared 5 bases from V and 0 bases from J, leaving 8 bases between. Germline CDR1 is SEHNR and CDR2 is FQNEAQ (reference sequence). The CDR3 runs to 15 residues.

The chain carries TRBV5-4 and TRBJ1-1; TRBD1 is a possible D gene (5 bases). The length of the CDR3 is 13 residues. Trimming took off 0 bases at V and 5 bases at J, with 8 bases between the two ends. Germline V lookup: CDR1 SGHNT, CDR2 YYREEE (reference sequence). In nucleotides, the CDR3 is TGTGCCAGCAGCTTGGGGGGGGATACTGAAGCTTTCTTT. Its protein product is CASSLGGDTEAFF.

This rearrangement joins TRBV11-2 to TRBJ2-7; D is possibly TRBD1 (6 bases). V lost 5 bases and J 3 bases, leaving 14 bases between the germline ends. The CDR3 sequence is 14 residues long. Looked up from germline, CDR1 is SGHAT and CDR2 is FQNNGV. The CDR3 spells CASSPHQGNYEQYV. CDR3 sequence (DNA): TGTGCCAGCAGCCCCCACCAGGGGAACTACGAGCAGTACGTC.

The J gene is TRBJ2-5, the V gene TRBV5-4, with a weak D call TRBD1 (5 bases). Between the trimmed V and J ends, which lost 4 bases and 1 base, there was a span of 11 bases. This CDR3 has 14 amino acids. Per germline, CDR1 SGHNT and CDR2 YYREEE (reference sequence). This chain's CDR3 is CASSPGQLQETQYF. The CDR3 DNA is TGTGCCAGCAGCCCAGGACAACTCCAAGAGACCCAGTACTTC.

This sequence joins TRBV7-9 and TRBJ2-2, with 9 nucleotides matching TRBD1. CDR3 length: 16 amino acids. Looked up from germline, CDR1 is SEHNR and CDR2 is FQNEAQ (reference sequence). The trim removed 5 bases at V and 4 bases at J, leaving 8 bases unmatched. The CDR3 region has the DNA TGTGCCAGCAGCCCCGGACAGGGGTTTTTCACCGGGGAGCTGTTTTTT. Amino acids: CASSPGQGFFTGELFF.

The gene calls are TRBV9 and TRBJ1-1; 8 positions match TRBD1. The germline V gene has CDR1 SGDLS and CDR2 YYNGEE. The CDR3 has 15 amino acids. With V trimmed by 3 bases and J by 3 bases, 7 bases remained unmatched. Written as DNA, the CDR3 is TGTGCCAGCAGCGCCAGGACAGGGTTGGACACTGAAGCTTTCTTT. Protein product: CASSARTGLDTEAFF. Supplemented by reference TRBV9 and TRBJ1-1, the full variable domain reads DSGVTQTPKHLITATGQRVTLRCSPRSGDLSVYWYQQSLDQGLQFLIQYYNGEERAKGNILERFSAQQFPDLHSELNLSSLELGDSALYFCASSARTGLDTEAFFGQGTRLTVV.

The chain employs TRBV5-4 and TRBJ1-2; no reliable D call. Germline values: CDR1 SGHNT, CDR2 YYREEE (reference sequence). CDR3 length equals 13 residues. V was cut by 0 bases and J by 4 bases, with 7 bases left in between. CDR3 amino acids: CASSLAQFYGYTF. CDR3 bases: TGTGCCAGCAGCTTGGCGCAGTTCTATGGCTACACCTTC.

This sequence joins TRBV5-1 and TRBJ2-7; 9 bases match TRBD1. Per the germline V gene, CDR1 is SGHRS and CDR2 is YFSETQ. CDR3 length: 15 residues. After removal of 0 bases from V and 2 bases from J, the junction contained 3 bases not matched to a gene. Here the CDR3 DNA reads TGCGCCAGCAGCTTGGGGACAGGGGACCCCTACGAGCAGTACGTC. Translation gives CASSLGTGDPYEQYV.

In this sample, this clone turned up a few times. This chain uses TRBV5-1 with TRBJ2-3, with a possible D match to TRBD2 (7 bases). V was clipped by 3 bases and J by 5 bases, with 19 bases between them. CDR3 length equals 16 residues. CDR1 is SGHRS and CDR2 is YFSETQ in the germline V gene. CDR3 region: CASSSARGGGRDTQYF. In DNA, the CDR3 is TGCGCCAGCAGCTCGGCTCGGGGAGGGGGACGAGATACGCAGTATTTT.

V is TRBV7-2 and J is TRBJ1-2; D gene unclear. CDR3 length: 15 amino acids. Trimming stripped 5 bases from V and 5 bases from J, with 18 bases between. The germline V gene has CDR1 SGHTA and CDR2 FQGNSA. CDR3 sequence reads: CASSPSGGILYGYTF. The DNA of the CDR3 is TGTGCCAGCAGCCCATCTGGAGGGATCCTATATGGCTACACCTTC.

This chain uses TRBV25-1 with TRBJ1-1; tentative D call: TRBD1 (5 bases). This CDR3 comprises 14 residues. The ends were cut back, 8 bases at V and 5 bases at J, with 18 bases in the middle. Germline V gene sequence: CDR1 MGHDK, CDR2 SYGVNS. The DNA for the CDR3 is TGTGCCAGCCTCCGCCCCGGGGGGGGGACTGAAGCTTTCTTT. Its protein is CASLRPGGGTEAFF. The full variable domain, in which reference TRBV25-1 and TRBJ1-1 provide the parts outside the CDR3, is EADIYQTPRYLVIGTGKKITLECSQTMGHDKMYWYQQDPGMELHLIHYSYGVNSTEKGDLSSESTVSRIRTEHFPLTLESARPSHTSQYLCASLRPGGGTEAFFGQGTRLTVV.

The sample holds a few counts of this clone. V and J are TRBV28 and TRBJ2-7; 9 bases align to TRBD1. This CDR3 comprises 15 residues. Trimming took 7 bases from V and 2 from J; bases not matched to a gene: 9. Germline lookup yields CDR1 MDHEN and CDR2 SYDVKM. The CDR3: CASTNPGTGTYEQYF. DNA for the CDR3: TGTGCCAGCACCAACCCCGGGACAGGGACCTACGAGCAGTACTTC.

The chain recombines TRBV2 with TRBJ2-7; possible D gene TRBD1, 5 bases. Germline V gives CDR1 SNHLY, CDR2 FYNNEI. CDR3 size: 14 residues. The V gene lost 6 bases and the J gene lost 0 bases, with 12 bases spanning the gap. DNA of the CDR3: TGTGCCAGCAGGAAGACAGCCTCCTCCTACGAGCAGTACTTC. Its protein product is CASRKTASSYEQYF.

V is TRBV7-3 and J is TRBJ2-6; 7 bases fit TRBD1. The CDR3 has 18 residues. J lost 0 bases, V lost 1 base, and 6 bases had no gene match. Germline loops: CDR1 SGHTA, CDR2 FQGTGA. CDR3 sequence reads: CASSLKGTVYSGANVLTF. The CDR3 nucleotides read TGTGCCAGCAGCTTAAAGGGGACAGTTTACTCTGGGGCCAACGTCCTGACTTTC.

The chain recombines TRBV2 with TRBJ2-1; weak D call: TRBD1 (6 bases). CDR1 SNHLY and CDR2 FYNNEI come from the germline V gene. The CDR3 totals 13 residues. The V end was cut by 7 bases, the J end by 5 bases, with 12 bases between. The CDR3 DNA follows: TGTGCCAGCAACCGACAGGTTAACAATGAGCAGTTCTTC. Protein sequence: CASNRQVNNEQFF.

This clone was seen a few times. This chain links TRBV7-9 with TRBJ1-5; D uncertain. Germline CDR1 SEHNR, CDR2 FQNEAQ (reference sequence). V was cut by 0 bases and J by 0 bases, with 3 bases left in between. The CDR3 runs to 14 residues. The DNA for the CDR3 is TGTGCCAGCAGCTTAGCCAGTAGCAATCAGCCCCAGCATTTT. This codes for CASSLASSNQPQHF.

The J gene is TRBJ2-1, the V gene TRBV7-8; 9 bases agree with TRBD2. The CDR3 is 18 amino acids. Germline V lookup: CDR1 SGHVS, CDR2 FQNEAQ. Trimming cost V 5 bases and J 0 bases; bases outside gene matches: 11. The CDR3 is CASSERGLAGRSYNEQFF. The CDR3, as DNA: TGTGCCAGCAGCGAAAGGGGGCTAGCGGGACGCTCCTACAATGAGCAGTTCTTC.

CDR3 nucleotide sequence: TGTGCCAGCAGCGGGGTGGGGGACAGGCAAGAGACCCAGTACTTC. As protein: CASSGVGDRQETQYF. This sequence joins TRBV7-9 and TRBJ2-5, with 8 bases identical to TRBD1. The CDR3 sequence is 15 residues long. Trimming removed 5 bases from V and 2 bases from J; junction bases left unmatched: 7. Germline V CDR1 and CDR2: SEHNR, FQNEAQ (reference sequence).